Shown below are 3 T cell receptor beta chains from a single sample sequenced in a study of CD8 T cells in Susac syndrome. cDNA came from about 0.51 to 1 ug RNA primed by random hexamers. MiXCR was run by TCRdb on the immunoSEQ multiplex PCR reads, yielding one entry per CDR3 protein. The table lists some 220,000 distinct CDR3 sequences, about 95% of them singletons. Sequencing was carried out using CD4+ T cells from PBMCs. The receptors were gathered from a human donor with multiple sclerosis.

The chain links TRBV18 to TRBJ2-5; D unclear. The length of the CDR3 is 14 residues. V was clipped by 3 bases and J by 2 bases, with 10 bases between them. Germline V gene data show CDR1 as KGHSH and CDR2 as LQKENI. CDR3 sequence reads: CASSPTRTQETQYF. As DNA, the CDR3 is TGTGCCAGCTCACCCACGCGAACGCAAGAGACCCAGTACTTC.

The chain couples TRBV20-1 to TRBJ2-3; no clear D gene. The V gene's germline CDR1 is DFQATT and CDR2 SNEGSKA (reference sequence). The CDR3 runs 13 residues. The V end was cut by 3 bases, the J end by 4 bases, with 11 bases between. In DNA, the CDR3 is TGCAGTGCTAGTGCGCGGAAACCAGATACGCAGTATTTT. The encoded protein is CSASARKPDTQYF.

This rearrangement joins TRBV13 to TRBJ2-7; a weak D match, TRBD2 (5 bases). Looked up from germline, CDR1 is PRHDT and CDR2 is FYEKMQ (reference sequence). V was shortened by 2 bases and J by 2 bases, with 7 bases between the two germline ends. The CDR3 contains 13 residues. The CDR3 here is CASSLLGAYEQYF. The CDR3, as DNA: TGTGCCAGCAGCTTACTCGGGGCCTACGAGCAGTACTTC. The full variable domain, rest sourced from reference TRBV13 and TRBJ2-7, is AAGVIQSPRHLIKEKRETATLKCYPIPRHDTVYWYQQGPGQDPQFLISFYEKMQSDKGSIPDRFSAQQFSDYHSELNMSSLELGDSALYFCASSLLGAYEQYFGPGTRLTVT.